The 13 T cell receptor beta chains reported below all come from one sample, sequenced in a study of regulatory T cells in long-lasting Graves disease. In building TCR beta libraries, iRepertoire HTBI primers were used together with Arm-PCR of CDR3 regions. A single record per CDR3 protein comes from TCRdb applying MiXCR to the multiplex PCR reads. The data contain about 320,000 distinct CDR3 sequences, 18% of them singletons. Time point denoted: newly diagnosed GD, antithyroid drugs for less than 3 months. The TCR library was prepared using RNA isolated from PBMCs. Sequencing was performed on peripheral blood mononuclear cells (PBMCs), taken at new diagnosis, from a patient treated with antithyroid drugs. These receptors were obtained from a female donor with Graves disease.

The rearrangement uses TRBV5-1 and TRBJ2-1, with D perhaps matching TRBD2 (6 bases). With 5 bases removed from V and 3 bases from J, the gap between germline ends came to 12 bases. Germline V gene data show CDR1 as SGHRS and CDR2 as YFSETQ. The length of the CDR3 is 14 residues. CDR3 bases: TGCGCCAGCAGAGTGGACTACGACTACAATGAGCAGTTCTTC. Residues: CASRVDYDYNEQFF.

This chain uses TRBV5-6 with TRBJ1-4; D perhaps matches TRBD1 (6 bases). CDR1 is SGHDT, CDR2 YYEEEE, per germline. The CDR3 length is 15 residues. V lost 3 bases to trimming and J lost 4 bases, with 13 bases between them. CDR3 sequence (DNA): TGTGCCAGCAGCTGGGGGCCCAGCCTTAATGAAAAACTGTTTTTT. It specifies CASSWGPSLNEKLFF.

This clonotype has more than one count but fewer than ten. The V and J genes are TRBV16 and TRBJ1-5; weak D call: TRBD1 (5 bases). CDR1 KGHSY and CDR2 FQNENV come from the germline V gene. The CDR3 is made up of 16 amino acids. With 5 bases removed from V and 3 bases from J, the gap between germline ends came to 17 bases. CDR3 region: CASSSGRRNNNQPQHF. In DNA form, the CDR3 reads TGTGCCAGCAGCTCGGGACGGCGTAACAACAATCAGCCCCAGCATTTT.

The chain carries TRBV20-1 and TRBJ2-4, with TRBD2 matching 8 bases. The CDR3 sequence is 15 residues long. CDR1 DFQATT and CDR2 SNEGSKA come from the germline V gene (reference sequence). The ends lost 3 bases at V and 2 bases at J; junction bases unmatched: 6. The CDR3 nucleotides are TGCAGTGCTAGTAGTCTAGCGGGCACCAAAAACATTCAGTACTTC. Translation gives CSASSLAGTKNIQYF.

This clonotype occurred many times. The chain combines TRBV12-5 with TRBJ2-7, with D possibly being TRBD2 (5 bases). The V end lost 8 bases, the J end lost 6 bases, and 14 bases lay between the germline ends. The CDR3 covers 12 residues. Germline loops: CDR1 LGHNT, CDR2 FRNRAP. CDR3 nucleotides: TGTGCTAGTTTCCGGGAAAGGGTCGAGCAGTACTTC. The encoded protein is CASFRERVEQYF.

V usage is TRBV11-3 and J usage is TRBJ1-1; TRBD1 might be the D (5 bases). CDR1 is SGHNT and CDR2 is YENEEA in the germline V gene. V lost 0 bases and J 0 bases, leaving 17 bases between the germline ends. The CDR3 covers 18 residues. The CDR3 sequence: CASSLEPGWGNMNTEAFF. The CDR3 DNA reads as TGTGCCAGCAGCTTAGAGCCGGGGTGGGGGAACATGAACACTGAAGCTTTCTTT.

This clonotype has a handful of counts. The genes are TRBV4-1 and TRBJ2-7; 8 bases align to TRBD1. Trimming at V came to 0 bases and at J to 5 bases, leaving 6 bases not matched to a gene. The CDR3 has 15 amino acids. In germline, CDR1 is MGHRA, CDR2 YSYEKL. CDR3 sequence reads: CASSQEGTGWNEQYF. The CDR3 region has the DNA TGCGCCAGCAGCCAAGAGGGGACAGGATGGAACGAGCAGTACTTC.

A remark on this clonotype: It is likely a read error: a sequence one base away is far more abundant. The rearrangement uses TRBV28 and TRBJ2-7; 9 bases match TRBD1. The V gene end was trimmed by 5 bases and the J gene end by 4 bases; junction bases not matched to a gene: 12. Germline V gene data show CDR1 as MDHEN and CDR2 as SYDVKM. The CDR3 is 16 residues long. The CDR3 region is CASSGAGTGKKYEQYF. The CDR3, as DNA: TGTGCCAGCAGTGGAGCCGGGACAGGGAAGAAGTACGAGCAGTACTTC.

The V and J genes are TRBV5-4 and TRBJ2-7; 8 bases line up with TRBD1. The J segment lost 1 base and the V segment lost 4 bases, leaving 7 bases of the junction unmatched. The CDR3 contains 15 residues. Germline values: CDR1 SGHNT, CDR2 YYREEE (reference sequence). CDR3 nucleotides: TGTGCCAGCAGCCGGACAGGGCAGGATTCCTACGAGCAGTACTTC. Translation gives CASSRTGQDSYEQYF.

V and J are TRBV7-9 and TRBJ2-1; D unresolved. Trimming took 0 bases from V and 8 from J, leaving 8 bases between them. CDR3 length: 13 amino acids. Germline values: CDR1 SEHNR, CDR2 FQNEAQ (reference sequence). The CDR3 region is CASSLAKTYEQFF. In DNA form, the CDR3 reads TGTGCCAGCAGCTTAGCTAAAACTTATGAGCAGTTCTTC. Full variable domain (outside the CDR3, taken from reference TRBV7-9 and TRBJ2-1): DTGVSQNPRHKITKRGQNVTFRCDPISEHNRLYWYRQTLGQGPEFLTYFQNEAQLEKSRLLSDRFSAERPKGSFSTLEIQRTEQGDSAMYLCASSLAKTYEQFFGPGTRLTVL.

This clonotype was seen ten or more times. V usage is TRBV15 and J usage is TRBJ2-5; a weak D match, TRBD1 (6 bases). Germline loops: CDR1 LNHNV, CDR2 YYDKDF (reference sequence). This CDR3 is built from 14 residues. V lost 3 bases, J lost 5 bases, and 13 bases lay in between. CDR3 in DNA: TGTGCCACCAGCAGGGGACATCCCTCGGAGACCCAGTACTTC. Amino acid sequence: CATSRGHPSETQYF.

This sequence joins TRBV30 and TRBJ2-7; 11 bases are shared with TRBD1. The CDR3 has 19 amino acids. The germline V gene encodes CDR1 GTSNPN and CDR2 SVGIG (reference sequence). Unmatched junction bases numbered 20, after V lost 2 bases and J lost 5 bases. For the CDR3, the DNA is TGTGCCTGGAGTACACCTGGGGGACAGGGGGTAATTCGAGGAAACGAGCAGTACTTC. This encodes CAWSTPGGQGVIRGNEQYF.

This clonotype was seen at least ten times. This chain links TRBV12-3 or TRBV12-4 with TRBJ1-1; 8 nucleotides line up with TRBD1. J lost 4 bases, V lost 4 bases, and 2 bases had no gene match. The CDR3 has 13 amino acids. The CDR3 DNA reads TGTGCCAGCAGTTCCACAGGGGGCACTGAAGCTTTCTTT. Its translation is CASSSTGGTEAFF.